These 5 T cell receptor beta chains were all obtained from the same sample, sequenced in a study of neurological immune-mediated disorders. TCRdb used MiXCR to reprocess the 5' RACE reads, holding one entry per CDR3 protein. The profile shows tens of thousands of distinct CDR3 sequences, less than 4% of them singletons. The sample comprised PBMCs. Source of these receptors: a man aged 25 to 40 with multiple sclerosis.

This clonotype showed up many times. CDR3 nucleotide sequence: TGTGCCAGCAGCTTAGAGGCCAGGGAGGGTCAGCCCCAGCATTTT. It translates to CASSLEAREGQPQHF. The chain joins TRBV7-6 to TRBJ1-5; D perhaps matches TRBD1 (5 bases). CDR1 and CDR2 (germline): SGHVS, FNYEAQ. This CDR3 has 15 residues. Trimming left V 1 base short and J 6 bases short, with 13 bases between.

This clonotype showed up many times. The rearrangement uses TRBV5-1 and TRBJ2-3; 8 positions match TRBD2. CDR1 is SGHRS and CDR2 is YFSETQ in the germline V gene. Germline trimming cut 0 bases from V and 1 base from J; bases unmatched to any gene: 4. The CDR3 length is 16 residues. The chain's CDR3 is CASSLAAGGGTDTQYF. CDR3 in DNA: TGCGCCAGCAGCTTGGCTGCGGGGGGCGGCACAGATACGCAGTATTTT.

This clonotype has a single count. A much larger clone differs from this one at a single base, so this may be a read error. The chain is built from TRBV27 and TRBJ2-2; no firm D call. The CDR3 spans 13 residues. Germline assignment: CDR1 MNHEY and CDR2 SMNVEV (reference sequence). V was pared by 4 bases and J by 7 bases, with 10 bases between. The CDR3 region is CASSSLKYGELFF. CDR3 coding DNA: TGTGCCAGCAGTTCCTTAAAATACGGGGAGCTGTTTTTT.

This clonotype was seen at least ten times. The chain links TRBV5-6 to TRBJ2-6; D not certain. Trimming took off 2 bases at V and 0 bases at J, with 9 bases between the two ends. Germline-derived CDR1 and CDR2 are SGHDT and YYEEEE. The CDR3 runs to 16 residues. CDR3 amino acids: CASSLYVLSGANVLTF. In nucleotides, the CDR3 is TGTGCCAGCAGCTTATATGTCCTCTCTGGGGCCAACGTCCTGACTTTC.

This clonotype came up a few times. The gene calls are TRBV6-2 or TRBV6-3 and TRBJ2-3; a weak D match, TRBD1 (5 bases). Germline loops: CDR1 MNHEY, CDR2 SVGEGT. The CDR3 extends over 16 amino acids. V gave up 6 bases and J gave up 5 bases, with 21 bases separating them. The CDR3 loop is CASSTPRVSQGDTQYF. The CDR3 coding sequence is TGTGCCAGCAGCACCCCTAGGGTCTCCCAGGGAGATACGCAGTATTTT.